This T cell receptor (beta chain) derives from a study of T cell responses to AZD1222 COVID-19 vaccine. Sequencing was performed with immunoSEQ multiplex PCR; in TCRdb, only in-frame clones are kept and a portion is missing. The data show roughly 120,000 clones, over 75% seen once. This TCR was sampled from an adult in good health. Sample: peripheral blood, taken on day 0 of AZD1222 vaccination.

CDR3 bases: TGTGCCAGCAGTTTAGGTCAGGGTGATGGCTACACCTTC. It yields the protein CASSLGQGDGYTF. V usage is TRBV28 and J usage is TRBJ1-2; D might be TRBD1 (5 bases). The germline CDR1 and CDR2 sequences are MDHEN and SYDVKM. This CDR3 has 13 amino acids. Trimming took 2 bases from V and 6 from J, leaving 10 bases between them.